The 25 T cell receptor beta chains presented below share a single source sample, sequenced in a study of blood T cell repertoires in COVID-19. Assay: immunoSEQ multiplex PCR; the TCRdb copy retains only in-frame clones and omits some. Among hundreds of thousands of clones listed, around 86% were seen once. The source material was peripheral blood. The receptor set was obtained from a woman between 50 and 59 years old with COVID-19, enrolled during active disease.

This sequence joins TRBV6-5 and TRBJ1-5, with D perhaps matching TRBD1 (6 bases). The CDR3 is made up of 14 amino acids. The V end was cut by 2 bases, the J end by 4 bases, with 9 bases between. The germline gives CDR1 MNHEY, CDR2 SVGAGI. CDR3 coding DNA: TGTGCCAGCAGTTACGGACAGACAAATCAGCCCCAGCATTTT. Translating gives CASSYGQTNQPQHF.

The chain uses TRBV11-3 and TRBJ1-1; no definite D call. Between the trimmed V and J ends, which lost 3 bases and 8 bases, there was a span of 13 bases. CDR1 SGHNT and CDR2 YENEEA come from the germline V gene. The CDR3 has 13 amino acids. The CDR3 sequence is CASSFPIPLEAFF. For the CDR3, the DNA is TGTGCCAGCAGCTTCCCCATTCCGCTAGAAGCTTTCTTT.

This clone was seen just once. Other DNA sequences within the sample encode an identical CDR3. The rearrangement links TRBV6-5 to TRBJ1-2; a possible D gene is TRBD1 (5 bases). Germline V gene sequence: CDR1 MNHEY, CDR2 SVGAGI. The germline V and J ends were trimmed by 0 bases and 5 bases, with 13 bases remaining between them. This CDR3 region has 15 residues. This chain's CDR3 is CASSYSRTGGYGYTF. The CDR3 bases are TGTGCCAGCAGTTACTCGCGGACGGGGGGTTATGGCTACACCTTC.

The chain is built from TRBV12-3 or TRBV12-4 and TRBJ1-4; tentatively, D is TRBD1 (5 bases). CDR3 size: 8 residues. CDR3 loop: CLQGKLFF. CDR3 DNA: TGTTTGCAGGGAAAACTGTTTTTT.

CDR3 nucleotide sequence: TGTGCCAGCAGCCCGGCGGGGGGCCTAGGGGGAGATACGCAGTATTTT. It codes for CASSPAGGLGGDTQYF. This chain uses TRBV5-4 with TRBJ2-3, with 8 bases identical to TRBD2. CDR3 length: 16 residues. Germline V gene lookup returns CDR1 SGHNT and CDR2 YYREEE (reference sequence). The V segment lost 4 bases and the J segment 5 bases; nucleotides outside the gene matches: 12.

The CDR3 DNA is TGTGCCAGCAGTTCACGTGGGCGCAATGAGCAGTTCTTC. The encoded protein is CASSSRGRNEQFF. The rearrangement joins TRBV6-5 to TRBJ2-1; D unclear. The CDR3 has 13 amino acids. CDR1 and CDR2 from the germline V gene are MNHEY and SVGAGI. Trimming removed 4 bases at V and 6 bases at J, with 10 bases between.

The rearrangement links TRBV19 to TRBJ1-2; 7 bases line up with TRBD1. V dropped 7 bases and J dropped 8; count of bases not matched to a gene: 13. Germline V gives CDR1 LNHDA, CDR2 SQIVND (reference sequence). The CDR3 runs to 14 residues. CDR3 protein: CASTTDRVVSGYTF. In DNA form, the CDR3 reads TGTGCCAGTACGACTGACAGGGTCGTATCGGGCTACACCTTC.

The J gene is TRBJ1-1, the V gene TRBV28, with D possibly being TRBD1 (6 bases). V was pared by 4 bases and J by 1 base, with 13 bases between. The CDR3 loop spans 15 amino acids. Germline V gene lookup returns CDR1 MDHEN and CDR2 SYDVKM. CDR3 coding DNA: TGTGCCAGCAGTTCCCCCGCGACAGGGAACACTGAAGCTTTCTTT. This codes for CASSSPATGNTEAFF.

V and J are TRBV5-1 and TRBJ2-3; 7 nucleotides agree with TRBD1. J gave up 6 bases and V 0 bases, and 7 bases lay outside the gene matches. From germline, CDR1 is SGHRS and CDR2 YFSETQ. The CDR3 length is 15 residues. This CDR3 reads CASSLGVETGDTQYF. The CDR3, as DNA: TGCGCCAGCAGCTTGGGCGTCGAGACAGGGGATACGCAGTATTTT.

This clone appeared a single time. J is TRBJ1-5 and V is TRBV27, with D possibly TRBD1 on 6 matching bases. Trimming removed 5 bases from V and 3 bases from J, with 8 bases in between. CDR1 and CDR2 (germline): MNHEY, SMNVEV (reference sequence). The CDR3 is 13 residues long. CDR3 sequence: CASSQGINQPQHF. CDR3 in DNA: TGTGCCAGCAGTCAGGGGATCAATCAGCCCCAGCATTTT.

The chain employs TRBV30 and TRBJ2-7, with 8 bases identical to TRBD2. V was clipped by 1 base and J by 1 base; unmatched bases: 6. Germline CDR1 and CDR2: GTSNPN and SVGIG (reference sequence). This CDR3 has 15 amino acids. CDR3 region: CAWSGRGGKSYEQYF. CDR3 nucleotides: TGTGCCTGGAGTGGCCGGGGGGGAAAGTCCTACGAGCAGTACTTC.

V usage is TRBV4-2 and J usage is TRBJ2-5; D perhaps matches TRBD2 (7 bases). V was pared by 4 bases and J by 1 base, with 10 bases between. The CDR3 length is 14 residues. The V gene's germline CDR1 is LGHNA and CDR2 YNFKEQ. This CDR3 is CASSRGGGQETQYF. CDR3 in DNA: TGTGCCAGCAGCCGGGGGGGCGGCCAAGAGACCCAGTACTTC.

The V and J genes are TRBV5-6 and TRBJ2-7; tentatively, D is TRBD1 (6 bases). The CDR3 runs 16 residues. V was shortened by 0 bases and J by 4 bases, with 17 bases between the two germline ends. Germline lookup yields CDR1 SGHDT and CDR2 YYEEEE. The CDR3 loop is CASSLAPGQGVYEQYF. Written as DNA, the CDR3 is TGTGCCAGCAGCTTGGCGCCGGGACAAGGGGTGTACGAGCAGTACTTC.

The chain uses TRBV29-1 and TRBJ2-1, with unresolved D. CDR1 and CDR2 from the germline V gene are SQVTM and ANQGSEA. V lost 6 bases and J lost 4, with 7 bases in between. The CDR3 sequence is 11 residues long. The CDR3 region is CSVIQYNEQFF. The CDR3 region has the DNA TGCAGCGTCATACAGTACAATGAGCAGTTCTTC.

V and J are TRBV5-4 and TRBJ1-5, with 10 bases identical to TRBD1. The V segment lost 0 bases and the J segment 2 bases; nucleotides outside the gene matches: 2. The CDR3 is 16 amino acids. From germline, CDR1 is SGHNT and CDR2 YYREEE (reference sequence). As DNA, the CDR3 is TGTGCCAGCAGCTTGGGGACAGGGGGGGGCAATCAGCCCCAGCATTTT. It codes for CASSLGTGGGNQPQHF.

This chain connects TRBV5-4 to TRBJ2-5; 9 nucleotides agree with TRBD2. Trimming removed 4 bases from V and 4 bases from J; junction bases left unmatched: 20. The CDR3 covers 19 residues. Germline CDR1 is SGHNT and CDR2 is YYREEE (reference sequence). CDR3 in DNA: TGTGCCAGCAGCCTGCGGCGGACTAGCGACAGGAGGGCGTCAGAGACCCAGTACTTC. It yields the protein CASSLRRTSDRRASETQYF. Variable domain in full (rest from reference TRBV5-4 and TRBJ2-5): ETGVTQSPTHLIKTRGQQVTLRCSSQSGHNTVSWYQQALGQGPQFIFQYYREEENGRGNFPPRFSGLQFPNYSSELNVNALELDDSALYLCASSLRRTSDRRASETQYFGPGTRLLVL.

The chain carries TRBV19 and TRBJ2-1; 7 bases align to TRBD2. The CDR3 loop spans 17 amino acids. V dropped 1 base and J dropped 6; count of bases not matched to a gene: 12. CDR1 LNHDA and CDR2 SQIVND come from the germline V gene (reference sequence). CDR3 sequence: CASSIGAWGEGGNEQFF. Here the CDR3 DNA reads TGTGCCAGTAGTATAGGAGCCTGGGGGGAGGGAGGCAATGAGCAGTTCTTC.

This clone was counted a few times. The chain links TRBV19 to TRBJ1-5, with 7 bases that match TRBD1. From germline, CDR1 is LNHDA and CDR2 SQIVND (reference sequence). The CDR3 spans 14 residues. J was trimmed by 1 base and V by 6 bases; bases with no gene match: 3. The CDR3 bases are TGTGCCAGTAGCCCACAGGGGAGCAATCAGCCCCAGCATTTT. Protein: CASSPQGSNQPQHF.

The chain combines TRBV21-1 with TRBJ2-7; the table calls TRBD1, which could not be checked here. TRBV21-1 is recorded as a pseudogene. The CDR3 is 17 residues long. In DNA, the CDR3 is TGTGCCAGCAGCAAAGAAAGTAGACAGCCGAGCTCCTACGAGCAGTACTTC. It is translated as CASSKESRQPSSYEQYF.

The rearrangement joins TRBV19 to TRBJ1-1; the match to TRBD1 covers 7 bases. V trimming: 6 bases; J trimming: 0 bases; junction bases outside the gene matches: 7. There are 15 residues in the CDR3. Per germline, CDR1 LNHDA and CDR2 SQIVND (reference sequence). The CDR3 nucleotides read TGTGCCAGTAGGAAGACAGGGATGGTGAACACTGAAGCTTTCTTT. Protein sequence: CASRKTGMVNTEAFF.

The chain carries TRBV4-2 and TRBJ2-5, with a tentative D call TRBD2 (6 bases). CDR1 is LGHNA, CDR2 YNFKEQ, per germline. Trimming removed 2 bases at V and 5 bases at J, with 12 bases between. There are 14 residues in the CDR3. CDR3 amino acids: CASSQTLGRETQYF. In nucleotides, the CDR3 is TGTGCCAGCAGCCAAACCCTGGGGAGGGAGACCCAGTACTTC.

This clone was found once. J is TRBJ1-2 and V is TRBV14, with D unresolved. Germline CDR1 is SGHDN and CDR2 is FVKESK. The V end was cut by 1 base, the J end by 4 bases, with 10 bases between. The CDR3 loop spans 14 amino acids. The CDR3 loop is CASSQGTDTYGYTF. In nucleotides, the CDR3 is TGTGCCAGCAGCCAAGGTACAGACACCTATGGCTACACCTTC. Complete variable domain (other parts from reference TRBV14 and TRBJ1-2): EAGVTQFPSHSVIEKGQTVTLRCDPISGHDNLYWYRRVMGKEIKFLLHFVKESKQDESGMPNNRFLAERTGGTYSTLKVQPAELEDSGVYFCASSQGTDTYGYTFGSGTRLTVV.

J is TRBJ1-2 and V is TRBV7-9; D is possibly TRBD1 (6 bases). Trimming removed 1 base at V and 7 bases at J, with 13 bases between. The germline CDR1 and CDR2 sequences are SEHNR and FQNEAQ (reference sequence). This CDR3 is built from 14 residues. The CDR3 is CASSLDRQASGYTF. As DNA, the CDR3 is TGTGCCAGCAGCTTAGATCGACAGGCGTCTGGCTACACCTTC.

This rearrangement joins TRBV12-5 to TRBJ2-5; 12 positions agree with TRBD2. V gave up 3 bases and J gave up 5 bases; unmatched junction bases: 4. This CDR3 is 15 amino acids long. CDR1 is LGHNT and CDR2 is FRNRAP in the germline V gene. Written as DNA, the CDR3 is TGTGCTAGTGGTTTAACTAGCGGGGGGAGGGAGACCCAGTACTTC. It translates to CASGLTSGGRETQYF.

This clone has just one count. The rearrangement joins TRBV9 to TRBJ2-5, with D perhaps matching TRBD2 (5 bases). This CDR3 is built from 14 residues. V shed 0 bases and J shed 5 bases, with 11 bases lying between them. The germline CDR1 and CDR2 sequences are SGDLS and YYNGEE. The CDR3 here is CASSVGGNLETQYF. In DNA, the CDR3 is TGTGCCAGCAGCGTAGGAGGGAATTTGGAGACCCAGTACTTC.